One and the same sample provided the 15 T cell receptor beta chains below, sequenced in a study of cytomegalovirus exposure and HLA in healthy donors. Both 60 Vbeta primers and 13 Jbeta primers went into the PCR. The assay was immunoSEQ multiplex PCR, and TCRdb's table has in-frame clones only and misses some. The table includes about 190,000 clones, 70% to 75% detected once. The sample consisted of PBMCs. The receptors come from a young man in good health and CMV-seropositive.

This clone was counted a single time. The V call is TRBV5-6, the J call TRBJ2-3; D uncertain. Germline V CDR1 and CDR2: SGHDT, YYEEEE. Trimming removed 1 base at V and 4 bases at J, with 10 bases between. The CDR3 consists of 14 residues. CDR3 sequence (DNA): TGTGCCAGCAGCTTGTACCAGGTACCAGATACGCAGTATTTT. It yields the protein CASSLYQVPDTQYF.

The genes are TRBV9 and TRBJ2-5, with 7 bases identical to TRBD2. The CDR3 extends over 17 amino acids. Germline V CDR1 and CDR2: SGDLS, YYNGEE. V was pared by 0 bases and J by 2 bases, with 10 bases of the junction left unmatched. CDR3 DNA sequence: TGTGCCAGCAGCGTAGGCCCTCAGCGGGGTGGTCAAGAGACCCAGTACTTC. This codes for CASSVGPQRGGQETQYF.

The chain has TRBV5-5 and TRBJ2-7; TRBD2 matches 11 bases. Trimming cost V 0 bases and J 4 bases; bases outside gene matches: 6. In germline, CDR1 is SGHKS, CDR2 YYEKEE (reference sequence). The CDR3 extends over 16 amino acids. This chain's CDR3 is CASSLALTSGSYEQYF. CDR3 bases: TGTGCCAGCAGCTTGGCCCTTACTAGCGGGAGTTACGAGCAGTACTTC.

V is TRBV5-6 and J is TRBJ1-1, with D possibly matching TRBD1 (6 bases). Trimming shortened V by 3 bases and J by 0 bases, and 12 bases separated the two germline ends. Germline-derived CDR1 and CDR2 are SGHDT and YYEEEE. The CDR3 runs 15 residues. The chain's CDR3 is CASSWQGLMNTEAFF. The CDR3 DNA is TGTGCCAGCAGCTGGCAGGGGCTCATGAACACTGAAGCTTTCTTT.

V gene TRBV5-1 combines with J gene TRBJ2-7; D unresolved. Per germline, CDR1 SGHRS and CDR2 YFSETQ. Trimming stripped 2 bases from V and 7 bases from J, with 7 bases between. The CDR3 consists of 11 residues. The CDR3 is CASSFRGEQYF. As DNA, the CDR3 is TGCGCCAGCAGCTTCAGAGGAGAGCAGTACTTC.

The chain links TRBV7-9 to TRBJ1-6; possibly TRBD1 for D (5 bases). Germline values: CDR1 SEHNR, CDR2 FQNEAQ (reference sequence). CDR3 size: 16 residues. Trimming cost V 3 bases and J 0 bases, with 9 bases left between them. As DNA, the CDR3 is TGTGCCAGCAGCTTGGGGAGGGGCTCCTATAATTCACCCCTCCACTTT. The encoded protein is CASSLGRGSYNSPLHF. Full variable domain (missing parts from reference TRBV7-9 and TRBJ1-6): DTGVSQNPRHKITKRGQNVTFRCDPISEHNRLYWYRQTLGQGPEFLTYFQNEAQLEKSRLLSDRFSAERPKGSFSTLEIQRTEQGDSAMYLCASSLGRGSYNSPLHFGNGTRLTVT.

For the CDR3, the DNA is TGTGCCTGGAGTTACAGGGTGGGGGGGGAGCTGTTTTTT. It specifies CAWSYRVGGELFF. This chain connects TRBV30 to TRBJ2-2, with a weak D call TRBD1 (6 bases). The V gene lost 2 bases and the J gene lost 8 bases, with 12 bases spanning the gap. This CDR3 is 13 amino acids long. The germline CDR1 and CDR2 sequences are GTSNPN and SVGIG (reference sequence).

The chain is built from TRBV5-8 and TRBJ1-6; 7 bases fit TRBD1. This CDR3 has 14 amino acids. The junction had 2 bases not matched to a gene; V was cut back by 0 bases and J by 8 bases. Germline lookup yields CDR1 SGHTS and CDR2 YDEGEE. For the CDR3, the DNA is TGTGCCAGCAGCTTGGCCAGGGGGGATTCACCCCTCCACTTT. Translating gives CASSLARGDSPLHF.

The chain links TRBV7-8 to TRBJ1-1; 8 nucleotides match TRBD1. Unmatched junction bases numbered 6, after V lost 5 bases and J lost 4 bases. Per the germline V gene, CDR1 is SGHVS and CDR2 is FQNEAQ. The CDR3 contains 14 residues. The CDR3 loop reads CASSKTGVRTEAFF. In nucleotides, the CDR3 is TGTGCCAGCAGCAAGACAGGGGTTCGCACTGAAGCTTTCTTT.

The chain couples TRBV7-8 to TRBJ1-2; a weak D match, TRBD1 (6 bases). The CDR3 totals 15 residues. Trimming took off 8 bases at V and 5 bases at J, with 21 bases between the two ends. From germline, CDR1 is SGHVS and CDR2 FQNEAQ. As DNA, the CDR3 is TGTGCCAGCGGTTCGGGGGGCGCGTCGGTGTATGGCTACACCTTC. It codes for CASGSGGASVYGYTF.

The chain has TRBV4-2 and TRBJ2-7; D may be TRBD2 (7 bases). This CDR3 has 14 residues. Germline V gene lookup returns CDR1 LGHNA and CDR2 YNFKEQ. V was clipped by 0 bases and J by 3 bases, with 9 bases between them. The CDR3, as DNA: TGTGCCAGCAGCCAAGATAGGGGGGGCTACGAGCAGTACTTC. Amino acids: CASSQDRGGYEQYF.

The gene calls are TRBV2 and TRBJ2-5, with D maybe TRBD1 (6 bases). The CDR3 runs to 17 residues. The V end was cut by 6 bases, the J end by 5 bases, with 25 bases between. CDR1 and CDR2 (germline): SNHLY, FYNNEI. Here the CDR3 reads CASRGPQGRTFGETQYF. As DNA, the CDR3 is TGTGCCAGCAGGGGTCCACAGGGACGGACCTTCGGGGAGACCCAGTACTTC.

V and J are TRBV7-6 and TRBJ1-2; possibly TRBD1 for D (5 bases). Deletions cut 1 base from V and 0 bases from J, with 9 bases between. This CDR3 is 15 amino acids long. Germline CDR1 SGHVS, CDR2 FNYEAQ. This chain's CDR3 is CASSLVGESNYGYTF. The CDR3 DNA follows: TGTGCCAGCAGCTTAGTAGGGGAATCTAACTATGGCTACACCTTC. Full variable domain (missing parts from reference TRBV7-6 and TRBJ1-2): GAGVSQSPRYKVTKRGQDVALRCDPISGHVSLYWYRQALGQGPEFLTYFNYEAQQDKSGLPNDRFSAERPEGSISTLTIQRTEQRDSAMYRCASSLVGESNYGYTFGSGTRLTVV.

The chain employs TRBV30 and TRBJ2-3; D is undetermined. Trimming stripped 2 bases from V and 4 bases from J, with 10 bases between. The CDR3 runs to 13 residues. CDR1 is GTSNPN, CDR2 SVGIG, per germline (reference sequence). The CDR3 protein is CAWSTLTPDTQYF. The CDR3 nucleotides are TGTGCCTGGAGTACTCTGACTCCAGATACGCAGTATTTT.

The chain carries TRBV7-2 and TRBJ2-3; possibly TRBD1 for D (5 bases). The CDR3 extends over 17 amino acids. V lost 5 bases and J lost 0, with 18 bases in between. Germline CDR1 and CDR2: SGHTA and FQGNSA. CDR3 DNA: TGTGCCAGCAGCCCATTAAGGGGTGGGCGGAGCACAGATACGCAGTATTTT. This gives the protein CASSPLRGGRSTDTQYF.